The clone carrying this T cell receptor (beta chain) was seen a single time. The CDR3 runs to 14 residues. V was cut by 7 bases and J by 6 bases, with 16 bases left in between. Germline CDR1 ENHRY, CDR2 SYGVKD. The data are from a study of type 1 and type 2 diabetes patients. For the study at large: From PBMCs, CD4+ and CD8+ T cells were isolated by magnetic microbeads. Across the study, about 18,000,000 paired-end reads were produced.

Peripheral blood, 7.5 to 10 milliliters per participant, was collected. Genomic DNA was the PCR template. Amplification of the beta chain CDR3 used 30 forward and 13 reverse multiplex primers. TCRdb reanalysed the multiplex PCR reads using MiXCR and keeps one entry per CDR3 protein. The table has under 300,000 distinct CDR3 sequences, roughly 44% seen once. This chain uses TRBV10-3 with TRBJ1-5; D unclear. The TCR sequence derives from a man between 18 and 35 years old with type 2 diabetes. The sequenced material came from peripheral blood mononuclear cells (PBMCs). The CDR3: CAIISLIKGQPQHF. CDR3 coding DNA: TGTGCCATCATCAGCCTCATAAAGGGTCAGCCCCAGCATTTT.